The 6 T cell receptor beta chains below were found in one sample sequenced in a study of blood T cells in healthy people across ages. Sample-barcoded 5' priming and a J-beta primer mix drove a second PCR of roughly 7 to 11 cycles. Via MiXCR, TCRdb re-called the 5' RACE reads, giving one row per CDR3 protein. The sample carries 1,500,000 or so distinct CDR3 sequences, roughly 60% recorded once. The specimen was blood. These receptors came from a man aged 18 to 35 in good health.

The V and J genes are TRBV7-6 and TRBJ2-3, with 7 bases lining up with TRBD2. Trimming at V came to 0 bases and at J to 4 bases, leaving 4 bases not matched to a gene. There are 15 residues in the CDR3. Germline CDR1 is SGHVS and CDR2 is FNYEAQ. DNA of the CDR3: TGTGCCAGCAGCTTAGCGGCGGGAGAGTCAGATACGCAGTATTTT. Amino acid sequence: CASSLAAGESDTQYF.

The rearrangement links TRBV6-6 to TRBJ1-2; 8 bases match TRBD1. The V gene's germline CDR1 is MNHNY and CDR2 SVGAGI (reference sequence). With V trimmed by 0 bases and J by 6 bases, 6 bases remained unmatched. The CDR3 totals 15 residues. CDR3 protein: CASSYSDRVRDGYTF. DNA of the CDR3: TGTGCCAGCAGTTACTCGGACAGGGTGAGAGATGGCTACACCTTC.

CDR3 coding DNA: TGTGCCAGTTATGCAGCTAACTATGGCTACACCTTC. This translates into CASYAANYGYTF. V gene TRBV6-1 combines with J gene TRBJ1-2, with D unclear. Germline CDR1 reads MNHNS; CDR2 reads SASEGT. There are 12 residues in the CDR3. V dropped 9 bases and J dropped 0 bases, with 8 bases sitting between them.

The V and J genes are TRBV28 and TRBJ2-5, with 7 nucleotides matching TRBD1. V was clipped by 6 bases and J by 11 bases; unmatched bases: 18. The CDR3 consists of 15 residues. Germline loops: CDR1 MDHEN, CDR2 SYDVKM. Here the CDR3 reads CASSYWTGFSREQYF. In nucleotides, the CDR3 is TGTGCCAGCAGCTATTGGACAGGCTTTTCTAGAGAGCAGTACTTC.

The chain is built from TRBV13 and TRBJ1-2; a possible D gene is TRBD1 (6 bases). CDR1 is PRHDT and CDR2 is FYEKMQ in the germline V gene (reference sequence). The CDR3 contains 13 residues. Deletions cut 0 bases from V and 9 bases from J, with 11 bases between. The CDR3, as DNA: TGTGCCAGCAGCTTAGGTCCAGGGGAAAGCTACACCTTC. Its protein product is CASSLGPGESYTF.

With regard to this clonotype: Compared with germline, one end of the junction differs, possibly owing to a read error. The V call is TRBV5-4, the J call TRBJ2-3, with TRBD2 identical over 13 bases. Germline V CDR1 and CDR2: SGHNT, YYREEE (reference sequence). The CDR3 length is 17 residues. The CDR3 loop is CASSPEGLAGFTDTQYF. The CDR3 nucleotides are TGTGCTAGCAGCCCGGAGGGACTAGCGGGGTTCACAGATACGCAGTATTTT.